Sequencing of this T cell receptor beta chain was carried out in a study of T cells after yellow fever vaccination. At the level of the study: Low-cell-number fractions underwent preparation using SMART-Seq v4 Ultra Low Input. The study, taken as a whole, reports: Once the booster was given, most primary-vaccination clones reappeared, at approximately 97% for CD4 and around 90% for CD8.

Points on this clonotype: Its antigen remains unknown.

Germline V gene sequence: CDR1 ENHRY, CDR2 SYGVKD. This CDR3 has 15 amino acids. TCRdb recomputed calls from the 5' RACE reads with MiXCR, one row per CDR3 protein. The table lists some 250,000 distinct CDR3 sequences, about 3.5% of them singletons, with around 20% in the top ten. The source material was PBMCs, sampled 15 days after the yellow fever booster vaccination. The chain carries TRBV10-3 and TRBJ1-5; the D gene is possibly TRBD1 (5 bases). The clonotype was recovered from a man younger than 35 who received the YFV17D yellow fever vaccine. CDR3 in DNA: TGTGTCAGCTGTGAGCAGCAGGGCTTCAATCAGCCCCAGCATTTT. Translating gives CVSCEQQGFNQPQHF.